Given below is one T cell receptor (beta chain) in context. Its antigen is undetermined. The data belong to a study of a mutant IDH1 vaccine in newly diagnosed glioma. Whole-study context: Antecedent treatment encompassed radiotherapy, temozolomide, or their combination; the majority received both.

J was trimmed by 4 bases and V by 5 bases; bases with no gene match: 8. The CDR3 extends over 15 amino acids. Germline V gene lookup returns CDR1 LNHDA and CDR2 SQIVND (reference sequence). Some clones are missing from TCRdb's copy, which holds only in-frame ones; the method was immunoSEQ multiplex PCR. The table shows about 26,000 clones, with around 80% occurring only once. Time point given: week 5, during vaccination. A 20-mer mutant IDH1 peptide at 300 ug was injected subcutaneously with topical imiquimod. The starting material was PBMCs, obtained from a glioma patient whose treatment included an IDH1 peptide vaccine. This TCR derives from a man aged 35 to 55 with glioma. Some clones in this sample may be carry-over from other donors' samples. V usage is TRBV19 and J usage is TRBJ1-5, with 7 bases matching TRBD1. The CDR3 DNA follows: TGTGCCAGTAGTTCGAGGGACAGTCCAAATCAGCCCCAGCATTTT. Its protein product is CASSSRDSPNQPQHF.